The rows below give T cell receptor beta chains drawn from one sample of a study of metastatic and nonmetastatic thyroid tumors. TCRdb re-called clones via MiXCR from the PCR reads. The profile covers over 30,000 clones, with approximately 8% appearing a single time and about two fifths taken by the ten largest. The sequencing sample was made of blood. These TCRs come from a female donor with papillary thyroid cancer or a benign thyroid nodule (not recorded which). Some clones in this sample may be carry-over from other donors' samples. CDR3s leave out the opening cysteine and the closing phenylalanine or tryptophan. D genes are given only for firm matches.

j_gene	d_gene	v_gene	len	CDR3aa
TRBJ1-2	TRBD1	TRBV28	16	ASSPRRDRGIYNYGYT
TRBJ1-1	NA	TRBV27	11	ASRGLGNTEAF
TRBJ2-3	NA	TRBV28	13	ASSLAQVQVDTQY
TRBJ2-1	NA	TRBV12-3/TRBV12-4	11	ASSFLGGYEQF
TRBJ1-2	TRBD1	TRBV9	14	ASSADRGYTGYGYT
TRBJ1-2	NA	TRBV19	14	ASSTEIRRISYGYT
TRBJ1-5	TRBD1	TRBV7-2	17	ASSLVATGGGLGNQPQH
TRBJ2-1	TRBD2	TRBV9	13	ASSPRLAPSNEQF
TRBJ1-2	NA	TRBV7-9	11	ASSLLPGNGYT
TRBJ1-4	TRBD1	TRBV19	12	ASSPGQSNEKLF
TRBJ1-3	NA	TRBV10-2	12	ASSDEGLGNTIY
TRBJ1-1	NA	TRBV10-3	12	AISDYGDWTEAF
TRBJ1-5	TRBD1	TRBV30	17	AWSLTGTGGAIFYQPQH
TRBJ2-6	NA	TRBV6-4	13	ASSVEGSGANVLT
TRBJ2-7	NA	TRBV20-1	14	SASPRLLLPSYEQY
TRBJ2-7	NA	TRBV20-1	9	SAFRDREQY
TRBJ2-6	NA	TRBV11-1	17	ASSLGRQGISSGANVLT
TRBJ2-1	NA	TRBV14	11	ASSQDLFAEQF
TRBJ1-2	NA	TRBV6-1	17	ASSEPFQGSRLTSYGYT
TRBJ1-5	NA	TRBV28	13	ASSVSGRDNQPQH
TRBJ2-1	TRBD2	TRBV28	13	ASSLPEGLAGEQF
TRBJ1-4	TRBD1	TRBV6-8	14	ASSWTGGEPSEKLF
TRBJ2-1	TRBD1	TRBV10-3	14	AISTGQGGKYNEQF
TRBJ1-1	NA	TRBV7-3	13	ASSLRWVTNTEAF
TRBJ2-7	TRBD2	TRBV5-1	11	ASSLAGGEHQY
TRBJ2-1	TRBD2	TRBV6-2/TRBV6-3	15	ASSYSGSGGVYNEQF